The 28 T cell receptor beta chains presented below share a single source sample, sequenced in a study of cytomegalovirus exposure and HLA in healthy donors. The PCR had 60 Vbeta and 13 Jbeta primers. Clones were read by immunoSEQ multiplex PCR, and TCRdb kept only the in-frame ones, dropping some. The sample consists of under 140,000 clones, 65% to 80% of them appearing once. The sequenced sample was PBMCs. The receptors shown here come from a man aged 30-40 years in good health and CMV-seropositive.

This chain links TRBV2 with TRBJ2-7; TRBD2 matches 13 bases. The V gene end was trimmed by 2 bases and the J gene end by 4 bases; junction bases not matched to a gene: 2. The V gene's germline CDR1 is SNHLY and CDR2 FYNNEI. The CDR3 has 15 residues. CDR3 residues: CASSEWGLAGYEQYF. CDR3 DNA sequence: TGTGCCAGCAGTGAATGGGGACTAGCGGGATACGAGCAGTACTTC.

The rearrangement links TRBV9 to TRBJ1-1, with a possible D match to TRBD1 (5 bases). Germline assignment: CDR1 SGDLS and CDR2 YYNGEE. With 0 bases removed from V and 3 bases from J, the gap between germline ends came to 9 bases. This CDR3 spans 14 amino acids. For the CDR3, the DNA is TGTGCCAGCAGCGTAGGGGGGGGTTACACTGAAGCTTTCTTT. The encoded protein is CASSVGGGYTEAFF.

The chain has TRBV5-6 and TRBJ1-2; 7 nucleotides line up with TRBD1. Germline assignment: CDR1 SGHDT and CDR2 YYEEEE. This CDR3 region has 14 residues. V shed 4 bases and J 0 bases; nucleotides not matched to a gene: 3. The CDR3 bases are TGTGCCAGCAGCCCGGACAGGTCTAACTATGGCTACACCTTC. Its translation: CASSPDRSNYGYTF.

The J gene is TRBJ1-4, the V gene TRBV11-2; 7 bases are a match to TRBD1. The CDR3 is 12 amino acids. V lost 4 bases and J lost 16; bases outside the gene matches: 9. The V gene's germline CDR1 is SGHAT and CDR2 FQNNGV. This CDR3 is CASSSSGTVGFF. Written as DNA, the CDR3 is TGTGCCAGCAGCTCGTCCGGGACAGTAGGGTTTTTT.

This clone was picked up one time. CDR3 residues: CASSTHSGPKYEQYF. For the CDR3, the DNA is TGTGCCAGCAGCACTCATAGCGGGCCCAAATACGAGCAGTACTTC. The V call is TRBV9, the J call TRBJ2-7, with 7 bases fitting TRBD2. The germline CDR1 and CDR2 sequences are SGDLS and YYNGEE. V gave up 4 bases and J gave up 4 bases; unmatched junction bases: 11. The CDR3 covers 15 residues. The whole variable domain, filled in from reference TRBV9 and TRBJ2-7, reads DSGVTQTPKHLITATGQRVTLRCSPRSGDLSVYWYQQSLDQGLQFLIQYYNGEERAKGNILERFSAQQFPDLHSELNLSSLELGDSALYFCASSTHSGPKYEQYFGPGTRLTVT.

This chain joins TRBV11-3 and TRBJ2-7, with TRBD1 matching over 7 bases. CDR1 and CDR2 from the germline V gene are SGHNT and YENEEA. This CDR3 region has 19 residues. Trimming at V came to 1 base and at J to 4 bases, leaving 19 bases not matched to a gene. The CDR3 protein is CASSLGDRDGLSKRYEQYF. The CDR3 DNA reads as TGTGCCAGCAGCTTAGGTGACAGGGACGGCCTAAGCAAGCGGTACGAGCAGTACTTC.

The rearrangement links TRBV10-3 to TRBJ2-7; 7 bases map to TRBD1. Trimming took 4 bases from V and 2 from J; bases not matched to a gene: 5. Germline V CDR1 and CDR2: ENHRY, SYGVKD. The CDR3 runs 14 residues. The CDR3 nucleotides read TGTGCCATCAGTGGATCCGGGACAGCCTACGAGCAGTACTTC. This translates into CAISGSGTAYEQYF.

V and J are TRBV29-1 and TRBJ2-7, with D maybe TRBD1 (5 bases). Between the trimmed V and J ends, which lost 0 bases and 5 bases, there was a span of 17 bases. The CDR3 is made up of 15 amino acids. The germline V gene encodes CDR1 SQVTM and CDR2 ANQGSEA. The CDR3 spells CSVEEGQGWINEQYF. The CDR3 bases are TGCAGCGTTGAAGAAGGGCAGGGTTGGATCAACGAGCAGTACTTC.

V gene TRBV29-1 combines with J gene TRBJ2-7, with 9 bases identical to TRBD1. Looked up from germline, CDR1 is SQVTM and CDR2 is ANQGSEA. V shed 7 bases and J 2 bases; nucleotides not matched to a gene: 3. CDR3 length equals 12 residues. The CDR3 is CSGRTGAYEQYF. The DNA of the CDR3 is TGCAGCGGCCGGACAGGGGCCTACGAGCAGTACTTC.

The V and J genes are TRBV9 and TRBJ2-3; 7 bases match TRBD1. J gave up 2 bases and V 6 bases, and 6 bases lay outside the gene matches. The CDR3 extends over 14 amino acids. Germline V gene sequence: CDR1 SGDLS, CDR2 YYNGEE. The CDR3 loop reads CASTRDSYTDTQYF. In DNA, the CDR3 is TGTGCCAGCACCCGGGACAGCTACACAGATACGCAGTATTTT.

This sequence joins TRBV15 and TRBJ2-3; 11 bases map to TRBD2. In germline, CDR1 is LNHNV, CDR2 YYDKDF (reference sequence). The CDR3 runs to 18 residues. Germline trimming cut 0 bases from V and 5 bases from J; bases unmatched to any gene: 10. The CDR3 loop reads CATSRDLRLAGGGDTQYF. CDR3 DNA sequence: TGTGCCACCAGCAGAGATCTTAGGCTAGCGGGGGGAGGAGATACGCAGTATTTT.

V gene TRBV9 combines with J gene TRBJ2-1; 7 bases are a match to TRBD1. The V gene end was trimmed by 4 bases and the J gene end by 2 bases; junction bases not matched to a gene: 3. CDR3 length equals 14 residues. Per germline, CDR1 SGDLS and CDR2 YYNGEE. In DNA form, the CDR3 reads TGTGCCAGCAGCAAGGGACAGACCTACAATGAGCAGTTCTTC. Translation gives CASSKGQTYNEQFF.

This clone was detected a few times. The chain recombines TRBV12-5 with TRBJ2-3, with 13 bases matching TRBD2. Germline CDR1 and CDR2: LGHNT and FRNRAP. J gave up 8 bases and V 2 bases, and 10 bases lay outside the gene matches. The CDR3 sequence is 17 residues long. The CDR3 DNA is TGTGCTAGTGGTTTGCTAGGGACTAGCGGGGACCCGGGTACGCAGTATTTT. Its translation is CASGLLGTSGDPGTQYF.

The chain is built from TRBV10-1 and TRBJ2-3, with 14 bases matching TRBD2. V lost 4 bases, J lost 8 bases, and 2 bases stayed unmatched. The germline V gene encodes CDR1 WNHNN and CDR2 SYGVQD (reference sequence). The CDR3 contains 14 residues. The CDR3 region has the DNA TGCGCCAGCAGTGGACTAGCGGGGGGGGGTACGCAGTATTTT. Translated: CASSGLAGGGTQYF.

This clone was counted once. The chain has TRBV10-3 and TRBJ2-7, with 9 bases lining up with TRBD1. Trimming took 10 bases from V and 5 from J; bases not matched to a gene: 12. Germline V gene data show CDR1 as ENHRY and CDR2 as SYGVKD. The CDR3 totals 14 residues. The CDR3 nucleotides are TGTGCCACCGGAGGGGGACAGGGTGTCAACGAGCAGTACTTC. This translates into CATGGGQGVNEQYF.

The CDR3 here is CASSLGVAGRTEAFF. The CDR3 DNA is TGCGCCAGCAGCTTGGGTGTGGCAGGGCGAACTGAAGCTTTCTTT. V and J are TRBV5-1 and TRBJ1-1; tentatively, D is TRBD1 (5 bases). The germline CDR1 and CDR2 sequences are SGHRS and YFSETQ. The CDR3 loop spans 15 amino acids. With 0 bases removed from V and 5 bases from J, the gap between germline ends came to 14 bases.

The rearrangement links TRBV29-1 to TRBJ2-1; D possibly corresponds to TRBD1 (5 bases). Germline-derived CDR1 and CDR2 are SQVTM and ANQGSEA. This CDR3 contains 14 residues. V was shortened by 3 bases and J by 1 base, with 10 bases between the two germline ends. This chain's CDR3 is CSVDASGSYNEQFF. In DNA form, the CDR3 reads TGCAGCGTTGACGCCTCAGGGTCCTACAATGAGCAGTTCTTC.

The chain combines TRBV9 with TRBJ2-7; 7 nucleotides match TRBD2. V trimming: 0 bases; J trimming: 2 bases; junction bases outside the gene matches: 11. The CDR3 has 17 residues. Germline assignment: CDR1 SGDLS and CDR2 YYNGEE. The CDR3 is CASSVAWERGDPYEQYF. For the CDR3, the DNA is TGTGCCAGCAGCGTAGCTTGGGAGCGGGGAGACCCCTACGAGCAGTACTTC.

The chain employs TRBV19 and TRBJ2-4; 15 bases are a match to TRBD2. CDR1 is LNHDA, CDR2 SQIVND, per germline (reference sequence). The V gene end was trimmed by 5 bases and the J gene end by 7 bases; junction bases not matched to a gene: 9. This CDR3 has 17 amino acids. The CDR3 loop reads CASSLGLAGGPQNIQYF. CDR3 in DNA: TGTGCCAGTAGTTTAGGACTAGCGGGGGGGCCTCAGAACATTCAGTACTTC. Full variable domain (remainder filled in from reference TRBV19 and TRBJ2-4): DGGITQSPKYLFRKEGQNVTLSCEQNLNHDAMYWYRQDPGQGLRLIYYSQIVNDFQKGDIAEGYSVSREKKESFPLTVTSAQKNPTAFYLCASSLGLAGGPQNIQYFGAGTRLSVL.

The CDR3 DNA reads as TGTGCCAGCAGCTTGCCGGGGGGCGGTGATGGCTACACCTTC. Its protein product is CASSLPGGGDGYTF. This chain uses TRBV5-5 with TRBJ1-2; tentative D call: TRBD1 (6 bases). With 1 base removed from V and 6 bases from J, the gap between germline ends came to 13 bases. The germline V gene has CDR1 SGHKS and CDR2 YYEKEE (reference sequence). There are 14 residues in the CDR3. The full variable domain, completed using reference TRBV5-5 and TRBJ1-2, is DAGVTQSPTHLIKTRGQQVTLRCSPISGHKSVSWYQQVLGQGPQFIFQYYEKEERGRGNFPDRFSARQFPNYSSELNVNALLLGDSALYLCASSLPGGGDGYTFGSGTRLTVV.

This clone was observed a handful of times. The chain joins TRBV4-1 to TRBJ1-1; 7 nucleotides match TRBD1. The germline gives CDR1 MGHRA, CDR2 YSYEKL. V was clipped by 4 bases and J by 2 bases; unmatched bases: 4. This CDR3 is built from 14 residues. CDR3 protein: CASSRGQANTEAFF. CDR3 DNA sequence: TGCGCCAGCAGCCGAGGACAGGCCAACACTGAAGCTTTCTTT.

The V call is TRBV21-1, the J call TRBJ2-2; the tabulated D call, TRBD2, remains unverified against the DNA. TRBV21-1 is a pseudogene segment. The CDR3 consists of 19 residues. CDR3 protein: CASSQQRCLAGGNTGELFF. CDR3 DNA: TGTGCCAGCAGCCAGCAAAGATGCCTAGCGGGGGGTAACACCGGGGAGCTGTTTTTT.

A single count supports this clone. CDR3 region: CASSASSGDTDTQYF. In DNA form, the CDR3 reads TGTGCCAGCAGTGCTTCTAGCGGGGACACAGATACGCAGTATTTT. This chain joins TRBV6-1 and TRBJ2-3, with TRBD2 identical over 9 bases. Germline CDR1 reads MNHNS; CDR2 reads SASEGT. J was trimmed by 2 bases and V by 4 bases; bases with no gene match: 4. The CDR3 length is 15 residues.

In its sample, this clone was seen a few times. DNA of the CDR3: TGTGCCAGCAGCTTGGCTTGGGGCGTATCCTACGAGCAGTACTTC. Translated: CASSLAWGVSYEQYF. The chain carries TRBV5-5 and TRBJ2-7; D might be TRBD1 (5 bases). This CDR3 has 15 amino acids. Trimming removed 0 bases at V and 1 base at J, with 11 bases between. From germline, CDR1 is SGHKS and CDR2 YYEKEE (reference sequence).

The rearrangement uses TRBV11-3 and TRBJ1-1; maybe TRBD1 (5 bases). V lost 2 bases, J lost 1 base, and 8 bases lay in between. This CDR3 contains 14 residues. The germline V gene has CDR1 SGHNT and CDR2 YENEEA. For the CDR3, the DNA is TGTGCCAGCAGCTTAAGGGGCCGGAACACTGAAGCTTTCTTT. Its translation is CASSLRGRNTEAFF.

The V gene is TRBV4-3, the J gene TRBJ2-3; possible D gene TRBD1, 5 bases. The length of the CDR3 is 16 residues. V was shortened by 4 bases and J by 0 bases, with 14 bases between the two germline ends. Germline V gives CDR1 LGHNA, CDR2 YSLEER. Here the CDR3 DNA reads TGCGCCAGCAGCCTCTTTGGCAGGGCCAGCACAGATACGCAGTATTTT. As protein: CASSLFGRASTDTQYF.

The V gene is TRBV27, the J gene TRBJ1-2, with 8 nucleotides matching TRBD1. Germline V CDR1 and CDR2: MNHEY, SMNVEV (reference sequence). Trimming at V came to 6 bases and at J to 6 bases, leaving 6 bases not matched to a gene. This CDR3 region has 13 residues. CDR3: CASRATGEDGYTF. The CDR3 DNA sequence: TGTGCCAGCAGAGCGACAGGGGAGGATGGCTACACCTTC.

CDR3 sequence reads: CASSPIQVDNEQFF. Here the CDR3 DNA reads TGTGCCAGCAGCCCGATCCAGGTTGATAATGAGCAGTTCTTC. The chain couples TRBV7-2 to TRBJ2-1; D not certain. This CDR3 region has 14 residues. The V and J ends lost 5 bases and 7 bases respectively, with 15 bases between them. From germline, CDR1 is SGHTA and CDR2 FQGNSA.